A single TCR beta chain is shown here with its context. TCRdb's table, derived via immunoSEQ multiplex PCR, lists solely in-frame clones and lacks some. Among 200,000 to 250,000 clones listed, around 84% were seen once. The sample originates from a study of blood T cell repertoires in COVID-19. Allocation to cohorts depended on clinical history reported by the participants. CDR3 length equals 15 residues. Germline-derived CDR1 and CDR2 are LGHNA and YNFKEQ. Between the trimmed V and J ends, which lost 0 bases and 6 bases, there was a span of 15 bases. The sample taken for sequencing was PBMCs or T cells enriched from blood (not recorded which). This clonotype was sampled from a man under 40 with acute COVID-19. The chain carries TRBV4-2 and TRBJ2-7; possible D gene TRBD2, 6 bases. The CDR3 reads CASSQDGTSFGEQYF. CDR3 sequence (DNA): TGTGCCAGCAGCCAAGACGGGACTTCTTTCGGCGAGCAGTACTTC.